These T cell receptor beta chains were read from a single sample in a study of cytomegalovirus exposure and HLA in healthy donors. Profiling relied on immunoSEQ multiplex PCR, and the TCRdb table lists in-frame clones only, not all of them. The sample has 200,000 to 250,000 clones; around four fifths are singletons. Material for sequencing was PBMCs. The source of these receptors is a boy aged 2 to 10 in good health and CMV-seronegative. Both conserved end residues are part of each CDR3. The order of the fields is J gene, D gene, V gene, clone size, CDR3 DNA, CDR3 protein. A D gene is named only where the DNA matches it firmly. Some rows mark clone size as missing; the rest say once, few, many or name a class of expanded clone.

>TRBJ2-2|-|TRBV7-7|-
TGTGCTAGCAGTCCTACAGGGATCTCTACTACCGGGGAGCTGTTTTTT
CASSPTGISTTGELFF
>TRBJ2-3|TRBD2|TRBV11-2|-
TGTGCCAGCAGCTTAGAGCGTCTCAGCGGGAGGGGGCCAGATACGCAGTATTTT
CASSLERLSGRGPDTQYF
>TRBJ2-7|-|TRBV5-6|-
TGTGCCAGCAGTTCTTACTCCTACGAGCAGTACTTC
CASSSYSYEQYF
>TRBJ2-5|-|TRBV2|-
TGTGCCAGCAGTGAGTCGCTCCCCTTAAGGGGGGAGACCCAGTACTTC
CASSESLPLRGETQYF
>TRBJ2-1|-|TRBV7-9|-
TGTGCCAGAGGGGTCATCAATGAGCAGTTCTTC
CARGVINEQFF
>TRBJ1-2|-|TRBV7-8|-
TGTGCCAGCAGCTTAGTTGGGGGCAGGGTGGCCGGCTACACCTTC
CASSLVGGRVAGYTF
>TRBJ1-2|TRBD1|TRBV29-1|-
TGCAGCGTGCGGTCGACAGGGGGCCACTATGGCTACACCTTC
CSVRSTGGHYGYTF
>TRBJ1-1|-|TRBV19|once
TGTGCCAGTAGCAACTGGGGACTGAGGAACACTGAAGCTTTCTTT
CASSNWGLRNTEAFF
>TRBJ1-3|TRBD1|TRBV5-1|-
TGCGCCAGCGCGACAGGGAACACCATATATTTT
CASATGNTIYF
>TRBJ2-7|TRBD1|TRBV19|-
TGTGCCAGTAGCGACGGACAGGGGGCAACCTACGAGCAGTACTTC
CASSDGQGATYEQYF
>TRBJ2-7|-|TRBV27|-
TGTGCCAGCAGTTCAACGACACCATCCTACGAGCAGTACTTC
CASSSTTPSYEQYF
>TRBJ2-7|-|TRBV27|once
TGTGCCAGCAGTTTATCCAGGTCTCCCTACGAGCAGTACTTC
CASSLSRSPYEQYF
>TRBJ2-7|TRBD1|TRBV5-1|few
TGCGCCAGCAGCTTGGCCACAGGGGGCTACGAGCAGTACTTC
CASSLATGGYEQYF
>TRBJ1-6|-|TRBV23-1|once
TGCGCCAGCCTCCCTGCAGGGTATCCACCCCTCCACTTT
CASLPAGYPPLHF
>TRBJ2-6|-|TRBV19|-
TGTGCCAGTAGTATCCGGGGTCCCGGGGCCAACGTCCTGACTTTC
CASSIRGPGANVLTF
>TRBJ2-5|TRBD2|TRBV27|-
TGTGCCAGCAGTGGTCGAGCGGGAGGTGGGAAAGAGACCCAGTACTTC
CASSGRAGGGKETQYF
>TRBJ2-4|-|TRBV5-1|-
TGCGCCAGCAGCTTGGTGTCGGGGGTCGGGGGGCAAAACATTCAGTACTTC
CASSLVSGVGGQNIQYF
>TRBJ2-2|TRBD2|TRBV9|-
TGTGCCAGCAGCGTATTCGAAAGCGGGGGGGGCACCGGGGAGCTGTTTTTT
CASSVFESGGGTGELFF
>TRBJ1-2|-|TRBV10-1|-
TGCGCCAGCAAAGGGGGTTGCGGCTACACCTTC
CASKGGCGYTF
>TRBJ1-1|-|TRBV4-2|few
TGTGCCAGCAGCCAAGGCCCGGGGTACACTGAAGCTTTCTTT
CASSQGPGYTEAFF
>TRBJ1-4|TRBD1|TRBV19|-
TGTGCCAGTAGTCCTTGGACAGGGGGGAATGAAAAACTGTTTTTT
CASSPWTGGNEKLFF
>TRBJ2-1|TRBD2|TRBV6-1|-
TGTGCCAGCAGCCTGACTAGCGGGGAAGGGCAGTTCTTC
CASSLTSGEGQFF
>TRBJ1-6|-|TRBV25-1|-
TGTGCCAGCAGTGAAAACAGGGATAATTCACCCCTCCACTTT
CASSENRDNSPLHF
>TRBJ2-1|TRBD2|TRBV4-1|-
TGCGCCAGCAGCCAAGTCGGTCGCGGGAGGGCCGGTGATGAGCAGTTCTTC
CASSQVGRGRAGDEQFF
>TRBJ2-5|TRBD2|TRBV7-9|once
TGTGCCATGGAGGGAGTCGGGCTAGCGGGCCAAGAGACCCAGTACTTC
CAMEGVGLAGQETQYF
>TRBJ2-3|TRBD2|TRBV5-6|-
TGTGCCAGCAGCCCCTGGACTAGCGGAATCACAGATACGCAGTATTTT
CASSPWTSGITDTQYF
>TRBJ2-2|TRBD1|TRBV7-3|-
TGTGCCAGCAGCTTAAAGACAGGGTATTTGGACACCGGGGAGCTGTTTTTT
CASSLKTGYLDTGELFF
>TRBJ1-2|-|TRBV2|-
TGTGCCAGCAGTGGGAGTTGGAAAAGAAAGGACTACACCTTC
CASSGSWKRKDYTF
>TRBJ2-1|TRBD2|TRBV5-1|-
TGCGCCAGCAGCCTCAGCGGGGCCGGCGATGAGCAGTTCTTC
CASSLSGAGDEQFF
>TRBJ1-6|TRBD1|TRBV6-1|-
TGTGCCAGCAGCCCCTATCCGGGACAGGAATCACCCCTCCACTTT
CASSPYPGQESPLHF
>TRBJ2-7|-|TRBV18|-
TGTGCCAGCTCTCAAGGGGGTCCGTGGGACCACGAGCAGTACTTC
CASSQGGPWDHEQYF
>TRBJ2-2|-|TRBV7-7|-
TGTGCTAGCAGCTTAGGTGCAGGGATGGAGCTGTTTTTT
CASSLGAGMELFF
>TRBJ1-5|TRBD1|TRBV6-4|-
TGTGCCAGCAGTGGACAGGGAGCGGGCAATCAGCCCCAGCATTTT
CASSGQGAGNQPQHF
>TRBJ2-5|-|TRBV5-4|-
TGTGCCAGCAGCTGGTGGGGCCTTAAGGTCCAAGAGACCCAGTACTTC
CASSWWGLKVQETQYF
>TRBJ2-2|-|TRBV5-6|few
TGTGCCAGCAGCCCTTGGGCACATCTAAACACCGGGGAGCTGTTTTTT
CASSPWAHLNTGELFF
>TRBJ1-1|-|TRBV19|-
TGTGCCAGTAGTATAGGGTCGGCTGAAGCTTTCTTT
CASSIGSAEAFF
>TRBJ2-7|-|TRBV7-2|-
TGTGCCAGCAGCCTACGGGACTTCCACGAGCAGTACTTC
CASSLRDFHEQYF
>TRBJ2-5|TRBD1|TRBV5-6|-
TGTGCCAGCAGCGCGTACCTTGGACAGGGAGGCGAGACCCAGTACTTC
CASSAYLGQGGETQYF
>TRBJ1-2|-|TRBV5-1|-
TGCGCCAGCAGCCGCGGGGCCCGGGAAGATGGCTACACCTTC
CASSRGAREDGYTF
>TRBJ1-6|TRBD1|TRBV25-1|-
TGTGCCAGCAGTGGACAGGGGTGGAATTCACCCCTCCACTTT
CASSGQGWNSPLHF
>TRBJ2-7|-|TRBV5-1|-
TGCGCCAGCAGCAATGACCCGAGGGACGAGCAGTACTTC
CASSNDPRDEQYF
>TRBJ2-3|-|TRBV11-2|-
TGTGCCAGCAGCTTCGGGGGCACAGATACGCAGTATTTT
CASSFGGTDTQYF
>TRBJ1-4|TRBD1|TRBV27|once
TGTGCCAGCAGCCTGGGGACAGGGGTTGAAAAACTGTTTTTT
CASSLGTGVEKLFF
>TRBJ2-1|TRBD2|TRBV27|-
TGTGCCAGCAGTATAGCGGGAGGGCCCTCTTACAATGAGCAGTTCTTC
CASSIAGGPSYNEQFF
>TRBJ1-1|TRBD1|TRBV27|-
TGTGCCAGCAGTCCCGGGACAGGGGCCCTGAACACTGAAGCTTTCTTT
CASSPGTGALNTEAFF
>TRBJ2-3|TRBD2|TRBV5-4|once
TGTGCCAGCAGCCCCGGGACTAGCAGTCACACAGATACGCAGTATTTT
CASSPGTSSHTDTQYF
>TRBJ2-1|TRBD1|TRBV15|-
TGTGCCACGGGTAGAGGGGGCGCCTACAATGAGCAGTTCTTC
CATGRGGAYNEQFF
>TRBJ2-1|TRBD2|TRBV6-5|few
TGTGCCAGCAGTCAGGGACTAGCGTCCTACAATGAGCAGTTCTTC
CASSQGLASYNEQFF
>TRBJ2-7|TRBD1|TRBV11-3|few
TGTGCCAGCAGCTTCACCAGGGGGACCGAGCAGTACTTC
CASSFTRGTEQYF
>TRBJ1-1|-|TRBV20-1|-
TGCAGTGCTAGGGGGGCTTACCGATACTTT
CSARGAYRYF
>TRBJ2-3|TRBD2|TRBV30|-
TGTGCCTGGAGTGTTGGGCCTAGCGGGAGAGCAGATACGCAGTATTTT
CAWSVGPSGRADTQYF
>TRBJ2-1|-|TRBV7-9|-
TGTGCCAGCAGCTTAGGTGCGGGGAACAATGAGCAGTTCTTC
CASSLGAGNNEQFF
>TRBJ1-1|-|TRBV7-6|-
TGTGCCAGCAGCTCGGGACACCTGAACACTGAAGCTTTCTTT
CASSSGHLNTEAFF
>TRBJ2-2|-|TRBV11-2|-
TGTGCCAGCAGCCCCTCCCTCGGGGAGCTGTTTTTT
CASSPSLGELFF
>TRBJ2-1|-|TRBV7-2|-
TGTGCCAGCAGCTTAGGACTTAACCTTTACAATGAGCAGTTCTTC
CASSLGLNLYNEQFF